This record concerns one TCR beta chain sequence. Which antigen it targets is not known. Base qualities are not recorded, but no much larger clone differs from it by a single base. These data originate in a study of relationships among human T cell subsets listed by TCRdb under 2010. General notes on the study: Eight distinct blood T cell populations were sequenced: pan T, CD8 cytotoxic, regulatory, Th1, Th2, naive plus transitional, activated and memory cells.

Receptor libraries were prepared by multiplex PCR. TCRdb lists the instrument as 454 GS FLX. TCR alpha and beta CDR3 regions were amplified from mRNA by semiquantitative ARM-PCR. ARM-PCR used tagged nested gene-specific primers, after which communal superprimers carried out exponential amplification. Before the first-round PCR products went through the second amplification round, exonuclease was used to remove the nested primers. The amplicons were sequenced on the 454 platform, which can rapidly sequence millions of DNA fragments without cloning bias. A read mappable to both V and J germline segments was defined as an effective read. The original pipeline was this. IRmap was used to assign reads to germline V, D and J segments, relying on pyromap, a Smith-Waterman modification adapted to 454 sequencing errors. D-beta assignments were filtered using cutoffs set at the 99th percentile of alignment scores from simulated random sequences. The amino acids between the conserved V-segment Y[YFLI]C motif and the J-segment [FW]GXGT motif were defined as CDR3. Repertoire diversity was estimated with a compound Poisson process model previously applied to large-scale EST data. A cross-contamination detection procedure was applied to argue against sample contamination as the source of shared CDR3s. The public sequencing data were trimmed at Q25 with fastp and processed into clonotypes with MiXCR by TCRdb, which kept only in-frame beta chains. Records with the same CDR3 protein are collapsed into one entry carrying the most frequent genes and DNA. What appears here as the V and J calls and clone size reflects TCRdb's work, not the paper's. Present in this sample are fewer than 18,000 distinct CDR3 sequences, about three fifths of which were seen just once. The top ten hold 35% of the sample.

To isolate the T cell subsets, Miltenyi superparamagnetic beads coated with subset-specific monoclonal antibodies were used. Peripheral blood was used as the source from which all T cell populations were isolated. Ficoll separation was used to obtain mononuclear cells from whole blood, after which anti-CD14 microbeads were used to deplete monocytes. Isolated cell populations were immediately resuspended in RNAprotect reagent. The pan T sample comprised CD3+ T cells in general. The germline ends are 17 bases apart after V is trimmed by 5 bases and J by 0 bases. The germline V gene gives CDR1 as SGHAT and CDR2 as FQNNGV. The CDR3 runs 18 residues from the cysteine to the phenylalanine. Kept here is only the CDR3 DNA, which spans 54 bases and is read in frame from base 1. Summary of the overall study and its limitations: The considerable overlap in CDR3s among Th1, Th2 and regulatory T cells was taken as suggesting that cell fate choices are stochastic. Over 55% of CD8+ cytotoxic sequences belonged to clones with over 100 reads, whereas regulatory and Th2 subsets showed few such clones. Across the seven subsets, no statistically significant differences turned up in V, D and J usage, CDR3 length, or N-nucleotide additions. A CD4+CD8+ double-positive population could not be excluded by the bead-based sorting. T cell counts went unrecorded for a couple of pan T samples, which were processed alongside pan B cells.

Sequenced: total T cells sorted from blood. According to the study, the label for this sample's cell subset or site signals: CD3+ T cells in general. The receptor was isolated from a man in his forties in good health. The V and J genes are TRBV11-2 and TRBJ2-6; matching of 5 bases hints at TRBD1 as the D gene. The DNA sequence follows: TGTGCCAGCAGCCCCCTAACAGGAAAATACTCTGGGGCCAACGTCCTGACTTTC. Its protein product is CASSPLTGKYSGANVLTF.